The 24 T cell receptor beta chains below were found in one sample sequenced in a study of blood T cell repertoires in COVID-19. Sequencing used immunoSEQ multiplex PCR; TCRdb keeps in-frame clones, though not all of them. Of about 90,000 clones in the sample, less than 85% were seen once. Sequencing was done on a sample of peripheral blood. These receptors came from a woman aged 70-85 years with acute or convalescent COVID-19.

This clone came up a few times. The V gene is TRBV27, the J gene TRBJ2-2; TRBD1 matches at 10 bases. With 8 bases clipped from V and 4 bases from J, the junction kept 13 bases outside the gene matches. The CDR3 has 17 amino acids. The germline gives CDR1 MNHEY, CDR2 SMNVEV (reference sequence). DNA of the CDR3: TGTGCCAGCTCACTCGGCATGACAGGGGGCGTCACCGGGGAGCTGTTTTTT. This translates into CASSLGMTGGVTGELFF.

The J gene is TRBJ2-1, the V gene TRBV28; possibly TRBD1 for D (6 bases). Germline V gives CDR1 MDHEN, CDR2 SYDVKM. V lost 3 bases and J 7 bases, leaving 10 bases between the germline ends. The CDR3 is 13 amino acids. The CDR3 here is CASSFQGSNEQFF. CDR3 nucleotides: TGTGCCAGCAGTTTTCAGGGGAGTAATGAGCAGTTCTTC.

This clone appeared a single time. The chain uses TRBV24-1 and TRBJ2-2; 10 bases fit TRBD1. V dropped 4 bases and J dropped 3; count of bases not matched to a gene: 4. This CDR3 contains 16 residues. Germline-derived CDR1 and CDR2 are KGHDR and SFDVKD. The chain's CDR3 is CATSDRDRGHTGELFF. The CDR3 DNA sequence: TGTGCCACCAGTGACCGAGACAGGGGGCACACCGGGGAGCTGTTTTTT.

The chain uses TRBV6-2 or TRBV6-3 and TRBJ1-5, with 8 nucleotides matching TRBD1. Trimming at V came to 4 bases and at J to 6 bases, leaving 8 bases not matched to a gene. The germline gives CDR1 MNHEY, CDR2 SVGEGT. The CDR3 length is 15 residues. CDR3 protein: CASSSSGQGGQPQHF. DNA for the CDR3: TGTGCCAGCAGTTCCTCCGGACAGGGAGGTCAGCCCCAGCATTTT.

The gene calls are TRBV15 and TRBJ1-6; perhaps TRBD1 as D (5 bases). CDR1 and CDR2 (germline): LNHNV, YYDKDF (reference sequence). V lost 7 bases to trimming and J lost 8 bases, with 18 bases between them. The CDR3 covers 15 residues. CDR3 protein: CATNPSVQVYSPLHF. The CDR3 DNA reads TGTGCCACCAATCCCTCGGTACAGGTTTATTCACCCCTCCACTTT.

The chain has TRBV9 and TRBJ1-1; D ambiguous. Between the trimmed V and J ends, which lost 7 bases and 0 bases, there was a span of 16 bases. This CDR3 has 15 residues. Per germline, CDR1 SGDLS and CDR2 YYNGEE. The CDR3 nucleotides are TGTGCCAGCCCATATAGGGAGGGAATGAACACTGAAGCTTTCTTT. Encoded protein: CASPYREGMNTEAFF. Full variable domain (missing parts from reference TRBV9 and TRBJ1-1): DSGVTQTPKHLITATGQRVTLRCSPRSGDLSVYWYQQSLDQGLQFLIQYYNGEERAKGNILERFSAQQFPDLHSELNLSSLELGDSALYFCASPYREGMNTEAFFGQGTRLTVV.

The chain couples TRBV5-1 to TRBJ2-1, with D tentatively TRBD1 (5 bases). Germline CDR1 reads SGHRS; CDR2 reads YFSETQ. This CDR3 has 13 amino acids. The germline V and J ends were trimmed by 6 bases and 6 bases, with 13 bases remaining between them. The CDR3 loop reads CASKLGGANEQFF. The CDR3 DNA is TGCGCCAGCAAGCTCGGTGGGGCCAATGAGCAGTTCTTC.

The rearrangement joins TRBV7-2 to TRBJ2-7, with 8 bases lining up with TRBD1. V gave up 5 bases and J gave up 3 bases; unmatched junction bases: 9. Per germline, CDR1 SGHTA and CDR2 FQGNSA. This CDR3 comprises 15 residues. The CDR3 DNA reads as TGTGCCAGCAGCCCCTGGACAGGGAGTGACTACGAGCAGTACTTC. Translating it yields CASSPWTGSDYEQYF.

This chain uses TRBV6-1 with TRBJ1-2; a weak D match, TRBD1 (5 bases). This CDR3 is 13 amino acids long. V lost 3 bases to trimming and J lost 4 bases, with 9 bases between them. Germline V gene data show CDR1 as MNHNS and CDR2 as SASEGT. As DNA, the CDR3 is TGTGCCAGCAGTGAGGCGGGGGGCTATGGCTACACCTTC. It is translated as CASSEAGGYGYTF.

The table lists this clone with a few counts. The V call is TRBV19, the J call TRBJ2-5; D not resolved. Trimming shortened V by 2 bases and J by 3 bases, and 7 bases separated the two germline ends. This CDR3 is 13 amino acids long. Looked up from germline, CDR1 is LNHDA and CDR2 is SQIVND (reference sequence). The DNA for the CDR3 is TGTGCCAGTAGTATATCTAATGAAGAGACCCAGTACTTC. This sequence encodes CASSISNEETQYF.

This sequence joins TRBV6-5 and TRBJ2-3; no definite D call. V lost 6 bases and J lost 6, with 10 bases in between. The CDR3 is 12 amino acids. The germline CDR1 and CDR2 sequences are MNHEY and SVGAGI. CDR3 nucleotide sequence: TGTGCCAGCAGCCTTCTTGTGGATACGCAGTATTTT. It translates to CASSLLVDTQYF.

The V and J genes are TRBV6-5 and TRBJ2-1; possible D gene TRBD2, 5 bases. V lost 0 bases and J 0 bases, leaving 9 bases between the germline ends. This CDR3 is built from 16 residues. CDR1 is MNHEY and CDR2 is SVGAGI in the germline V gene. The DNA for the CDR3 is TGTGCCAGCAGTTACTCAGGGAGTAGCTCCTACAATGAGCAGTTCTTC. Amino acid sequence: CASSYSGSSSYNEQFF.

V and J are TRBV5-4 and TRBJ2-7; TRBD2 aligns across 12 bases. The CDR3 runs 16 residues. The junction had 10 bases not matched to a gene; V was cut back by 4 bases and J by 5 bases. Germline V gene lookup returns CDR1 SGHNT and CDR2 YYREEE (reference sequence). The CDR3 spells CASSPQRLAGVNEQYF. DNA of the CDR3: TGTGCCAGCAGCCCCCAAAGACTAGCGGGAGTGAACGAGCAGTACTTC.

The chain links TRBV9 to TRBJ2-6; no clear D gene. The CDR3 covers 14 residues. Between the trimmed V and J ends, which lost 3 bases and 2 bases, there was a span of 6 bases. The germline CDR1 and CDR2 sequences are SGDLS and YYNGEE. CDR3 coding DNA: TGTGCCAGCAGCGCGAGAGCTGGGGCCAACGTCCTGACTTTC. Translation gives CASSARAGANVLTF.

The chain recombines TRBV4-1 with TRBJ2-2; tentatively, D is TRBD2 (6 bases). Trimming stripped 3 bases from V and 5 bases from J, with 7 bases between. Germline assignment: CDR1 MGHRA and CDR2 YSYEKL. The CDR3 has 13 amino acids. This CDR3 reads CASSQGGTGELFF. Here the CDR3 DNA reads TGCGCCAGCAGCCAGGGGGGAACCGGGGAGCTGTTTTTT.

The chain joins TRBV7-6 to TRBJ1-3; the match to TRBD1 covers 7 bases. The CDR3 runs 16 residues. The germline gives CDR1 SGHVS, CDR2 FNYEAQ. V dropped 1 base and J dropped 0; count of bases not matched to a gene: 3. CDR3 sequence: CASSLGTGPSGNTIYF. DNA of the CDR3: TGTGCCAGCAGCTTAGGGACAGGTCCCTCTGGAAACACCATATATTTT.

The CDR3 region has the DNA TGCAGTGCTAGTCTGGCGGGAGGCTCAGATACGCAGTATTTT. Its translation: CSASLAGGSDTQYF. The genes are TRBV20-1 and TRBJ2-3; TRBD2 agrees at 8 bases. Trimming cost V 3 bases and J 4 bases; bases outside gene matches: 6. Germline lookup yields CDR1 DFQATT and CDR2 SNEGSKA (reference sequence). The CDR3 is 14 residues long.

J is TRBJ1-5 and V is TRBV6-5, with TRBD1 identical over 7 bases. Trimming at V came to 5 bases and at J to 4 bases, leaving 2 bases not matched to a gene. Germline values: CDR1 MNHEY, CDR2 SVGAGI. This CDR3 contains 13 residues. CDR3 DNA sequence: TGTGCCAGCAGTCTACAGGGGAATCAGCCCCAGCATTTT. Amino acid sequence: CASSLQGNQPQHF.

The J gene is TRBJ1-5, the V gene TRBV28; possible D gene TRBD1, 5 bases. The CDR3 covers 15 residues. Trimming left V 2 bases short and J 6 bases short, with 14 bases between. The germline V gene encodes CDR1 MDHEN and CDR2 SYDVKM. The CDR3 is CASSLVGGTSQPQHF. CDR3 DNA sequence: TGTGCCAGCAGTTTAGTCGGGGGGACGAGTCAGCCCCAGCATTTT.

The chain has TRBV6-5 and TRBJ1-6; a possible D gene is TRBD1 (6 bases). The V gene's germline CDR1 is MNHEY and CDR2 SVGAGI. V lost 6 bases, J lost 6 bases, and 15 bases lay in between. The CDR3 consists of 15 residues. The CDR3 coding sequence is TGTGCCAGCAGCTTCCAGGGGTTGGGTAATTCACCCCTCCACTTT. Its translation is CASSFQGLGNSPLHF.

This clone was observed once. The chain combines TRBV9 with TRBJ2-6; D is undetermined. The CDR3 sequence is 15 residues long. Germline-derived CDR1 and CDR2 are SGDLS and YYNGEE. The V end lost 0 bases, the J end lost 0 bases, and 4 bases lay between the germline ends. The CDR3 bases are TGTGCCAGCAGCGTAGTTCACTCTGGGGCCAACGTCCTGACTTTC. Translating it yields CASSVVHSGANVLTF.

The chain links TRBV19 to TRBJ1-5; 10 bases fit TRBD1. J gave up 5 bases and V 3 bases, and 7 bases lay outside the gene matches. Looked up from germline, CDR1 is LNHDA and CDR2 is SQIVND (reference sequence). The CDR3 has 16 residues. The CDR3 sequence is CASSMGGQGTYQPQHF. The DNA for the CDR3 is TGTGCCAGTAGTATGGGGGGACAGGGGACATATCAGCCCCAGCATTTT. Filled out from reference TRBV19 and TRBJ1-5, the complete variable domain reads DGGITQSPKYLFRKEGQNVTLSCEQNLNHDAMYWYRQDPGQGLRLIYYSQIVNDFQKGDIAEGYSVSREKKESFPLTVTSAQKNPTAFYLCASSMGGQGTYQPQHFGDGTRLSIL.

This clone was recorded once. V usage is TRBV30 and J usage is TRBJ2-7; 9 bases are a match to TRBD2. V lost 2 bases to trimming and J lost 5 bases; unmatched junction nucleotides: 19. Per germline, CDR1 GTSNPN and CDR2 SVGIG (reference sequence). The CDR3 is 18 amino acids. The CDR3 reads CAWSQGLAGKGATDEQYF. CDR3 DNA sequence: TGTGCCTGGAGTCAAGGGCTAGCGGGGAAAGGAGCAACGGACGAGCAGTACTTC.

This rearrangement joins TRBV27 to TRBJ2-7, with D perhaps matching TRBD2 (5 bases). Germline V gene lookup returns CDR1 MNHEY and CDR2 SMNVEV (reference sequence). The CDR3 totals 17 residues. V was clipped by 0 bases and J by 3 bases, with 18 bases between them. The chain's CDR3 is CASSLSAPVVGSYEQYF. For the CDR3, the DNA is TGTGCCAGCAGTTTATCGGCCCCGGTAGTTGGGAGCTACGAGCAGTACTTC.